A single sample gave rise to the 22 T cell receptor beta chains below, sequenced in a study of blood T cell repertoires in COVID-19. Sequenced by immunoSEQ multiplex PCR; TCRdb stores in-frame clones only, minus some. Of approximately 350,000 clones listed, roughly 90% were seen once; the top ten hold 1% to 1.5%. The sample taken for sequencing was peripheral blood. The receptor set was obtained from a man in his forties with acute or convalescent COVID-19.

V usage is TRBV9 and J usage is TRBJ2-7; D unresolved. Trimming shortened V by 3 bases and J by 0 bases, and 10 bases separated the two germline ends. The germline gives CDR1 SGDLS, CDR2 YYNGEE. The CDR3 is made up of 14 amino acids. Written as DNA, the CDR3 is TGTGCCAGCAGCGAACACGGAGTCTCCTACGAGCAGTACTTC. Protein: CASSEHGVSYEQYF.

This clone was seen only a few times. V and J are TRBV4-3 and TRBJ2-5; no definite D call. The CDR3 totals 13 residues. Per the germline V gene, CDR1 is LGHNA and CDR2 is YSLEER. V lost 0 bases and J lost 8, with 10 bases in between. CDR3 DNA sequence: TGCGCCAGCAGCCAAGAATCCGAGAGTACCCAGTACTTC. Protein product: CASSQESESTQYF.

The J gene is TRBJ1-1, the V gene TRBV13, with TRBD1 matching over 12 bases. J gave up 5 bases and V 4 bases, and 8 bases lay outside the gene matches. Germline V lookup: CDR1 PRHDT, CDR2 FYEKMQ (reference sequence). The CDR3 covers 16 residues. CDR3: CASSSTGQGALTEAFF. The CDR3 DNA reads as TGTGCCAGCAGCTCCACGGGACAGGGGGCTTTAACTGAAGCTTTCTTT.

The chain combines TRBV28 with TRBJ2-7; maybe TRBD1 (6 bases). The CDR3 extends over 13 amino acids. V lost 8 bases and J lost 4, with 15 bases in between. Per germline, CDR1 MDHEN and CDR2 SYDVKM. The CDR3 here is CASGDRLGYEQYF. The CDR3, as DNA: TGTGCCAGCGGAGACAGGCTAGGATACGAGCAGTACTTC.

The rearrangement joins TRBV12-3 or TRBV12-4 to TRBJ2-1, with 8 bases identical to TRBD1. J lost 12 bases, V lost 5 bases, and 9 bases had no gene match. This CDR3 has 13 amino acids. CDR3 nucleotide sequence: TGTGCCAGCAGTCAGGGGGCCAGGGTAGGGCAGTTCTTC. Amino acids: CASSQGARVGQFF.

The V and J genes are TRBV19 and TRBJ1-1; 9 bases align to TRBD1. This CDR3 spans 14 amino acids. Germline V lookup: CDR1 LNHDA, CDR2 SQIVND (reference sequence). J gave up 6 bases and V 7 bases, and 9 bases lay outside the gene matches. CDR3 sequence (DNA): TGTGCCAGTACACAGGGGGCTTCGGGCGCTGAAGCTTTCTTT. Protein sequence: CASTQGASGAEAFF.

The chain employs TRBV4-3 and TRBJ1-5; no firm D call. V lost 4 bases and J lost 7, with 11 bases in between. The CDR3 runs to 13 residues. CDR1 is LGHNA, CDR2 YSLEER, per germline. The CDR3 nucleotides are TGCGCCAGCAGCCCCTGGGCTGCACAGCCCCAGCATTTT. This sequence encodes CASSPWAAQPQHF.

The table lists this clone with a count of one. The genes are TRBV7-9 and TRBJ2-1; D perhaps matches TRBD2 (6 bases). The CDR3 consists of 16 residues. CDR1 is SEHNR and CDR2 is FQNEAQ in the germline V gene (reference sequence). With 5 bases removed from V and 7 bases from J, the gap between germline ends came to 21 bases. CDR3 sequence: CASSPYRGGVWNEQFF. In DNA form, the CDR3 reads TGTGCCAGCAGCCCCTATAGGGGCGGGGTGTGGAATGAGCAGTTCTTC.

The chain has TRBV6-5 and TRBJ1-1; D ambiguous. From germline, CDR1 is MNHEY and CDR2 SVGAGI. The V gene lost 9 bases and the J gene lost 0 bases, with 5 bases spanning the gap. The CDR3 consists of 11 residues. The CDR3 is CASLMNTEAFF. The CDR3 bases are TGTGCCAGTTTAATGAACACTGAAGCTTTCTTT.

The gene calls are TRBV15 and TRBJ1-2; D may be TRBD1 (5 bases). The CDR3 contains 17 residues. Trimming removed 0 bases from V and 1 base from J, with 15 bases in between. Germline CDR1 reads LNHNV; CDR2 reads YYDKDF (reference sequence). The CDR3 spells CATSREKGRPLNYGYTF. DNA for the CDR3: TGTGCCACCAGCAGAGAAAAGGGGAGGCCTCTTAACTATGGCTACACCTTC.

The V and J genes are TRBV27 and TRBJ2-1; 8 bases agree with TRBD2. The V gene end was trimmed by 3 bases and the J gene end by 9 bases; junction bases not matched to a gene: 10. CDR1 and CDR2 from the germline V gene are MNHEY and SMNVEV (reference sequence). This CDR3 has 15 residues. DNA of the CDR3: TGTGCCAGCAGTTTCGGGGGGGAGGGCCGCGGTGAGCAGTTCTTC. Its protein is CASSFGGEGRGEQFF.

This CDR3 reads CASRRDRDLYNEQFF. The CDR3 coding sequence is TGTGCCAGCAGGCGGGACAGGGACCTTTACAATGAGCAGTTCTTC. This chain links TRBV6-5 with TRBJ2-1; 9 bases line up with TRBD1. J lost 4 bases, V lost 6 bases, and 7 bases had no gene match. Germline values: CDR1 MNHEY, CDR2 SVGAGI. The CDR3 runs 15 residues.

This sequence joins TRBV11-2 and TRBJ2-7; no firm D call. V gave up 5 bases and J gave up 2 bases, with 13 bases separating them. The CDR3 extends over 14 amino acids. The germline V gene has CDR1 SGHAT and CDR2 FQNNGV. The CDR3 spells CASSPPWSTYEQYF. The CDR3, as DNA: TGTGCCAGCAGCCCCCCGTGGAGCACCTACGAGCAGTACTTC.

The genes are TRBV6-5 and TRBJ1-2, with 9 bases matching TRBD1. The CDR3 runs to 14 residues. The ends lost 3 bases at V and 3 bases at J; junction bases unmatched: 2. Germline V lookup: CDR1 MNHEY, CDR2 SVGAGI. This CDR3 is CASSYRDRDYGYTF. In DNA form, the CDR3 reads TGTGCCAGCAGTTATAGGGACAGGGACTATGGCTACACCTTC.

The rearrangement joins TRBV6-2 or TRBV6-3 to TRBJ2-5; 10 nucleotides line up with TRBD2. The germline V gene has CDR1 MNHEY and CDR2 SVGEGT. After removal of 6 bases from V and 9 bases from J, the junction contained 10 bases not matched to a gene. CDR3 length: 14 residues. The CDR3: CASSPLGLAKAQYF. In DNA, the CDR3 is TGTGCCAGCAGCCCCCTGGGACTAGCGAAGGCCCAGTACTTC.

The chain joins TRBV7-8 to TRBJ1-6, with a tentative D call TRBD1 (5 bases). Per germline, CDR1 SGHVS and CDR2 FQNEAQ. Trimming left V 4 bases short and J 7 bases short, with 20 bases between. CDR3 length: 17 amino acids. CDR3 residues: CASSSAVGVAGNSPLHF. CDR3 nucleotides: TGTGCCAGCAGCTCGGCGGTAGGGGTGGCGGGGAATTCACCCCTCCACTTT.

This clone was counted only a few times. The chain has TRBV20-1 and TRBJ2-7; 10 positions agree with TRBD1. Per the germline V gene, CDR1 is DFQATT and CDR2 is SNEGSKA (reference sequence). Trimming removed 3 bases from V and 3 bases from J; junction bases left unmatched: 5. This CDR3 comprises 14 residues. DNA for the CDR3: TGCAGTGCTAGTGGGACAGGGGATATCTACGAGCAGTACTTC. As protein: CSASGTGDIYEQYF.

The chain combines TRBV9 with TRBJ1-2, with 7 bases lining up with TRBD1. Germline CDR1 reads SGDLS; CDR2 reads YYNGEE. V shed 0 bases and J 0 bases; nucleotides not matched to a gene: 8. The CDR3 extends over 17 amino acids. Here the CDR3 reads CASSVEDRPVANYGYTF. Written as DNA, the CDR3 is TGTGCCAGCAGCGTAGAGGACAGGCCGGTAGCTAACTATGGCTACACCTTC.

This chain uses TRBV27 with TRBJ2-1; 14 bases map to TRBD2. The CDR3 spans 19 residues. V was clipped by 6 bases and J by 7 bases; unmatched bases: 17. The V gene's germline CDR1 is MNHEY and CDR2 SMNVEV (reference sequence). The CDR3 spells CASSKRFGGRLAGGNEQFF. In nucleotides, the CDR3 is TGTGCCAGCAGCAAGAGGTTTGGGGGGCGACTAGCGGGAGGGAATGAGCAGTTCTTC.

The CDR3 is CASISPGGEQFF. The CDR3, as DNA: TGTGCCAGCATCTCCCCGGGGGGTGAGCAGTTCTTC. The chain couples TRBV27 to TRBJ2-1; 7 nucleotides agree with TRBD2. J lost 9 bases, V lost 7 bases, and 6 bases had no gene match. Germline CDR1 is MNHEY and CDR2 is SMNVEV (reference sequence). The CDR3 is 12 residues long.

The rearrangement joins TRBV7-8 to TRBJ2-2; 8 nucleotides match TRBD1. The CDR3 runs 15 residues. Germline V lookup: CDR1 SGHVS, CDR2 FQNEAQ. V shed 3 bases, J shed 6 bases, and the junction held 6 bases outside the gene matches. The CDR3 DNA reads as TGTGCCAGCAGCTTTGCAGGGGGCGCCCCCGGGGAGCTGTTTTTT. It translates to CASSFAGGAPGELFF.

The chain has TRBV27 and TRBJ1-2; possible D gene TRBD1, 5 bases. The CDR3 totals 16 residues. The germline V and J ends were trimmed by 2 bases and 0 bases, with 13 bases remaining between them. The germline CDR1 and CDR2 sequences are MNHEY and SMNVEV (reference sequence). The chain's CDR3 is CASSLPPGPANYGYTF. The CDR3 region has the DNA TGTGCCAGCAGTTTACCCCCAGGGCCAGCTAACTATGGCTACACCTTC.